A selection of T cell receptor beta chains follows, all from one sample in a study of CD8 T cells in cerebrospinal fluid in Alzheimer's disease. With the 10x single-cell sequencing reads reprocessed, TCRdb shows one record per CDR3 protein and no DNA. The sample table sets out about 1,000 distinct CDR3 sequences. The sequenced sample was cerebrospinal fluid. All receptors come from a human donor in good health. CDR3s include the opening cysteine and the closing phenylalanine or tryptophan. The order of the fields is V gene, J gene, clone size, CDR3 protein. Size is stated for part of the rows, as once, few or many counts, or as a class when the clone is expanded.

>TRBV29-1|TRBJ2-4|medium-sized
CSVLPGSLGAKNIQYF
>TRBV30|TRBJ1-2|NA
CAWTGQGGKGYTF
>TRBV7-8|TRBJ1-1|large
CASSSGATGTMNTEAFF
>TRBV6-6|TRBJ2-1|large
CASRPEGLAGSNEQFF
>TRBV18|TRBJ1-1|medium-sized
CASSPQGGGTEAFF
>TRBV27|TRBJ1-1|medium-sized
CASSLRGSTEAFF
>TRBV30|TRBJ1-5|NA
CAWSASLNQPQHF
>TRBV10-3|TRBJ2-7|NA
CATWDSGLPRVEQYF
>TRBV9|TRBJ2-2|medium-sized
CASSSQSADGELFF
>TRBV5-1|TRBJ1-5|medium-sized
CASSLGGFNQPQHF
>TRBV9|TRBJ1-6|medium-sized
CASSVRPVNSPLHF
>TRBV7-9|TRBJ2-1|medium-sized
CATAEGESYNEQFF
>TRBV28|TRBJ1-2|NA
CASSYHREGGYTF
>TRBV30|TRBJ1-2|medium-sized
CAWNPGQGSGYTF
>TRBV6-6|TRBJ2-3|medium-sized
CASSLRDRGTDTQYF
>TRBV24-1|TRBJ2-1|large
CATSDQGRTSSYNEQFF
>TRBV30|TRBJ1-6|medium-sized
CAWEPTGNNSPLHF
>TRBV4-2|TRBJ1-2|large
CASSQEWAVYGYTF
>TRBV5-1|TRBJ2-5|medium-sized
CASSLPTVVTETQYF
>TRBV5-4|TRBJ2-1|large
CASSRGVSGGTYNEQFF
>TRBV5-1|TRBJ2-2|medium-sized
CASKITSGDLGELFF
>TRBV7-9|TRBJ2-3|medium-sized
CASSLGWTSADTQYF
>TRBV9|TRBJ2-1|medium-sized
CASSPRQSPLYNEQFF
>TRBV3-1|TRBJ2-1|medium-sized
CASSLGPRGRGYNEQFF
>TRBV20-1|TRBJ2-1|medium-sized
CSADSGGSHNEQFF
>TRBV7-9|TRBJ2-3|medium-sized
CASSSTTGGGTDTQYF
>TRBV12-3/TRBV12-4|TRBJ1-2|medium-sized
CASSPDRVRGYTF
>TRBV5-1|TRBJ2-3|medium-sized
CASSLATSASTDTQYF
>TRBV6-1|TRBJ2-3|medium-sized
CASSDRREGRRTDTQYF
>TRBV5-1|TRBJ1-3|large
CASQADRSSGNTIYF
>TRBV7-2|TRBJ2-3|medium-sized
CASSSGLAGGWADTQYF
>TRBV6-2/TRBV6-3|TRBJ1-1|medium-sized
CASSSLGQANTEAFF
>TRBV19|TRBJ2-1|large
CASSIAADPIHEQFF
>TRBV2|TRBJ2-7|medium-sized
CASSEVWVTNSYEQYF
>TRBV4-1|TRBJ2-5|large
CASSQVGEETQYF
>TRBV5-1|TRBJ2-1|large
CASSLGTSGSPEQFF
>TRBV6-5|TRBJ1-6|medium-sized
CASSQRSSYNSPLHF
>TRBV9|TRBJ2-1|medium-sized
CASSTGGSSYNEQFF
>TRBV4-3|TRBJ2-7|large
CASSQDQGFRADEQYF
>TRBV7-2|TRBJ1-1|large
CASSPQGFGTEAFF